This is a list of T cell receptor beta chains from one sample in a study of response to subunit inactivated influenza vaccine. TCRdb fed the RT-PCR reads into MiXCR, producing one record per CDR3 protein. Among 500,000 to 600,000 distinct CDR3 sequences, 13% were seen once, and the ten largest hold 13%. The sequenced sample was PBMCs from blood, obtained about 6 weeks after vaccination. The receptors were gathered from a man in his fifties who received an inactivated influenza vaccine. Each CDR3 is given with its conserved first and last residue. Fields, in order: D gene, clone size, J gene, V gene, CDR3 DNA, CDR3 protein. D genes are given only for firm matches. Size values are once, few and many counts, or a class for expanded clones, and some rows have none.

D gene: NA
clone size: NA
J gene: TRBJ2-5
V gene: TRBV4-1
CDR3 DNA: TGCGCCAGCAGCTATCGACCCACAGACCAAGAGACCCAGTACTTC
CDR3 protein: CASSYRPTDQETQYF

D gene: NA
clone size: NA
J gene: TRBJ1-5
V gene: TRBV6-1
CDR3 DNA: TGTGCCAGCAGTCAGAGGGCAGGGGTTAGCAATCAGCCCCAGCATTTT
CDR3 protein: CASSQRAGVSNQPQHF

D gene: TRBD2
clone size: NA
J gene: TRBJ2-1
V gene: TRBV7-8
CDR3 DNA: TGTGCCAGCAGTTCCAGGTCGGCTAGCGGGAGGGCAAAAGCCTACAATGAGCAGTTCTTC
CDR3 protein: CASSSRSASGRAKAYNEQFF

D gene: TRBD2
clone size: few
J gene: TRBJ2-7
V gene: TRBV7-9
CDR3 DNA: TGTGCCAGCAGCTTACCCAATAGCGGGAGTTCCTACGAGCAGTACTTC
CDR3 protein: CASSLPNSGSSYEQYF

D gene: NA
clone size: NA
J gene: TRBJ2-6
V gene: TRBV29-1
CDR3 DNA: TGCAGCGTGAGGGAAGCATTGGCCAACGTCCTGACTTTC
CDR3 protein: CSVREALANVLTF

D gene: TRBD1
clone size: NA
J gene: TRBJ2-7
V gene: TRBV12-3/TRBV12-4
CDR3 DNA: TGTGCCAGCAGCCCGCGACAGGGGGCGTTTGGAGAGCAGTACTTC
CDR3 protein: CASSPRQGAFGEQYF

D gene: TRBD1
clone size: NA
J gene: TRBJ1-1
V gene: TRBV29-1
CDR3 DNA: TGCAGCGTCCTACAGGGGTCGGGCACTGAAGCTTTCTTT
CDR3 protein: CSVLQGSGTEAFF

D gene: NA
clone size: NA
J gene: TRBJ1-4
V gene: TRBV12-3/TRBV12-4
CDR3 DNA: TGTGCCAGCAGACGGGGCCTTAATGAAAAACTGTTTTTT
CDR3 protein: CASRRGLNEKLFF

D gene: TRBD1
clone size: NA
J gene: TRBJ2-3
V gene: TRBV5-6
CDR3 DNA: TGTGCCAGCAGACTCCGGGACAGGGTCCCAGATACGCAGTATTTT
CDR3 protein: CASRLRDRVPDTQYF

D gene: TRBD2
clone size: few
J gene: TRBJ2-2
V gene: TRBV9
CDR3 DNA: TGTGCCAGCAGCGGTAGCGGGGGGGCCGGGGAGCTGTTTTTT
CDR3 protein: CASSGSGGAGELFF

D gene: NA
clone size: NA
J gene: TRBJ2-7
V gene: TRBV12-3/TRBV12-4
CDR3 DNA: TGTGCCAGCAGTTTAGGGGTGGCCGACTTCGAGCAGTACTTC
CDR3 protein: CASSLGVADFEQYF

D gene: NA
clone size: few
J gene: TRBJ1-1
V gene: TRBV6-2/TRBV6-3
CDR3 DNA: TGTGCCAGCAGTTATACGAGGCCTGGGGGCACTGAAGCTTTCTTT
CDR3 protein: CASSYTRPGGTEAFF

D gene: NA
clone size: NA
J gene: TRBJ2-6
V gene: TRBV20-1
CDR3 DNA: TGCAGTGCTATCGGGCGGGGCTCTGGGGCCAACGTCCTGACTTTC
CDR3 protein: CSAIGRGSGANVLTF

D gene: NA
clone size: few
J gene: TRBJ2-2
V gene: TRBV7-3
CDR3 DNA: TGTGCCAGCAGCTTAACTTTCGGCAGGTTGCAGGCCGGGGAGCTGTTTTTT
CDR3 protein: CASSLTFGRLQAGELFF

D gene: TRBD2
clone size: NA
J gene: TRBJ2-1
V gene: TRBV9
CDR3 DNA: TGTGCCAGCAGCGTCGGAAGGACTAGCGCCTACAATGAGCAGTTCTTC
CDR3 protein: CASSVGRTSAYNEQFF

D gene: TRBD1
clone size: NA
J gene: TRBJ2-4
V gene: TRBV6-5
CDR3 DNA: TGTGCCAGCAGTTACGGAAGGGACAGAAAAAACATTCAGTACTTC
CDR3 protein: CASSYGRDRKNIQYF

D gene: TRBD2
clone size: NA
J gene: TRBJ2-7
V gene: TRBV28
CDR3 DNA: TGTGCCAGCAAAGGGACTAGCGGATTATACGAGCAGTACTTC
CDR3 protein: CASKGTSGLYEQYF

D gene: NA
clone size: few
J gene: TRBJ2-6
V gene: TRBV7-3
CDR3 DNA: TGTGCCAGCAGCTTTGACTCTGGGGCCAACGTCCTGACTTTC
CDR3 protein: CASSFDSGANVLTF

D gene: TRBD1
clone size: NA
J gene: TRBJ1-1
V gene: TRBV6-5
CDR3 DNA: TGTGCCAGCAGTTACAAGACAGGGGTGAACACTGAAGCTTTCTTT
CDR3 protein: CASSYKTGVNTEAFF

D gene: NA
clone size: many
J gene: TRBJ2-7
V gene: TRBV20-1
CDR3 DNA: TGCAGTGTCTACGGGTCCTACGAGCAGTACTTC
CDR3 protein: CSVYGSYEQYF

D gene: NA
clone size: NA
J gene: TRBJ2-3
V gene: TRBV12-3/TRBV12-4
CDR3 DNA: TGTGCCAGCAGTCCCCGGGACCGACGCACAGATACGCAGTATTTT
CDR3 protein: CASSPRDRRTDTQYF

D gene: TRBD2
clone size: NA
J gene: TRBJ2-1
V gene: TRBV7-9
CDR3 DNA: TGTGCCAGCAGCTGGGGACTAGCGGGGAGAAATGAGCAGTTCTTC
CDR3 protein: CASSWGLAGRNEQFF

D gene: NA
clone size: NA
J gene: TRBJ1-2
V gene: TRBV4-3
CDR3 DNA: TGCGCCAGCAGCCAAGTGCCAGGGAAGGGCTATGGCTACACCTTC
CDR3 protein: CASSQVPGKGYGYTF

D gene: NA
clone size: NA
J gene: TRBJ2-7
V gene: TRBV5-1
CDR3 DNA: TGCGCCAGCAGCTTGGATCCAGCCAACTCCTACGAGCAGTACTTC
CDR3 protein: CASSLDPANSYEQYF

D gene: NA
clone size: few
J gene: TRBJ2-5
V gene: TRBV9
CDR3 DNA: TGTGCCAGCAGCGCCCATGGACAGCGCGAGACCCAGTACTTC
CDR3 protein: CASSAHGQRETQYF

D gene: NA
clone size: NA
J gene: TRBJ2-7
V gene: TRBV7-2
CDR3 DNA: TGTGCCAGCAGCTTAGAGAGGGGCGGGACCTACGAGCAGTACTTC
CDR3 protein: CASSLERGGTYEQYF

D gene: NA
clone size: NA
J gene: TRBJ1-5
V gene: TRBV7-4
CDR3 DNA: TGTGCCAGCAGCTTGGCCCACAGGGGCAATCAGCCCCAGCATTTT
CDR3 protein: CASSLAHRGNQPQHF

D gene: TRBD1
clone size: few
J gene: TRBJ1-6
V gene: TRBV30
CDR3 DNA: TGTGCCTGGAGTGATGGACAGGGCAATTCACCCCTCCACTTT
CDR3 protein: CAWSDGQGNSPLHF

D gene: TRBD1
clone size: few
J gene: TRBJ1-5
V gene: TRBV20-1
CDR3 DNA: TGCAGTGCTAGGTCGAGGGGGCAAACTCGCAATCAGCCCCAGCATTTT
CDR3 protein: CSARSRGQTRNQPQHF

D gene: NA
clone size: NA
J gene: TRBJ2-2
V gene: TRBV3-2
CDR3 DNA: TGTGCCAGCAGCCGGACATCAACAAGTAGATCCACCGGGGAGCTGTTTTTT
CDR3 protein: CASSRTSTSRSTGELFF